The entry below gives a single TCR beta chain sequence along with its context. The data originate from a study of blood T cell repertoires in COVID-19. Study details: Material from acute and convalescent COVID-19 was sourced from the United States, Italy and Spain. T cells, B-cell-depleted T cells, or PBMCs supplied cDNA or gDNA.

V was shortened by 0 bases and J by 6 bases, with 12 bases between the two germline ends. The CDR3 loop spans 14 amino acids. Germline loops: CDR1 MNHNY, CDR2 SVGAGI (reference sequence). Measured with immunoSEQ multiplex PCR; TCRdb has only the in-frame clones, and not every one. The sample holds around 150,000 clones, approximately 78% seen once. Sequenced input: peripheral blood. The V gene is TRBV6-6, the J gene TRBJ2-7; weak D call: TRBD1 (6 bases). The clonotype was recovered from a man in his 60s who had recovered from COVID-19. CDR3 loop: CASSYSTGAREQYF. CDR3 coding DNA: TGTGCCAGCAGTTACTCGACAGGAGCTCGCGAGCAGTACTTC.